What follows describes a single T cell receptor beta chain. Its antigen is still unknown. The entry originates in a study of CXCR3-negative and CXCR3-positive naive CD8 T cells. The germline CDR1 and CDR2 sequences are SQVTM and ANQGSEA. The CDR3 contains 11 residues. Findings and caveats of the study: Comparison of naive cells showed more hydrophobic TRB CDR3s in CXCR3-positive than in CXCR3-negative naive cells. Fresh PBMCs were used in most assays, and CXCR3 expression partially decreased after cryopreservation.

The TRB libraries of cDNA were built by UMI-labeled 5' RACE. TCRdb reworked the 5' RACE reads into one entry per CDR3 protein, no DNA. There are around 60,000 distinct CDR3 sequences in the sample, with roughly 0.58% held by the top ten. This receptor was obtained from a human donor in good health. Some clones in this sample may be carry-over from other donors' samples. The source material was naive CXCR3+ CD8+ T cells from blood. Noted subset: CD45RO-CCR7+CD27+CD95- naive CD8+ T cells expressing CXCR3 (TNR3+). J is TRBJ2-7 and V is TRBV29-1. The CDR3 sequence: CSGTFLYEQYF.